A selection of T cell receptor beta chains follows, all from one sample in a study of blood T cell repertoires in COVID-19. Repertoires were generated with immunoSEQ multiplex PCR, while TCRdb's copy carries only in-frame clones and drops some. In the table there are approximately 250,000 clones, around 84% of which are singletons. The specimen sequenced was peripheral blood. These receptors all come from a woman aged 35 to 49 who had recovered from COVID-19. Both conserved end residues are part of each CDR3. The D gene is left open where the match is weak. Clone size appears in some rows only: once, few, many, or a class for an expanded clone.

TRBD1	TRBV11-2	.	TRBJ1-4	CASSSPRGSEKLFF
.	TRBV9	.	TRBJ1-6	CASSVEAGENSPLHF
.	TRBV2	.	TRBJ2-1	CASTTSFTEQFF
.	TRBV10-3	.	TRBJ1-1	CAISEMAEVEAFF
.	TRBV5-1	.	TRBJ1-1	CASSLTGHGFKTPEAFF
TRBD1	TRBV28	.	TRBJ2-7	CASSSYGQGDEQYF
TRBD1	TRBV29-1	.	TRBJ1-1	CSVGTGMNTEAFF
.	TRBV2	.	TRBJ1-6	CASSPVRSSYNSPLHF
.	TRBV19	.	TRBJ1-5	CASTPGAGNQPQHF
.	TRBV28	many	TRBJ2-7	CASSPPGTLGDEQYF
.	TRBV10-3	few	TRBJ1-2	CAISESTGEGYGYTF
.	TRBV14	.	TRBJ2-1	CASSQEFSEQFF
TRBD2	TRBV24-1	once	TRBJ2-5	CATSGTSWETQYF
.	TRBV15	few	TRBJ2-1	CATSRDMGLYNEQFF
.	TRBV2	.	TRBJ2-3	CASSRYRDPPDTQYF
TRBD1	TRBV6-5	.	TRBJ2-7	CASNRDRNYEQYF
.	TRBV4-1	.	TRBJ1-2	CASSQRAGNYGYTF
.	TRBV28	.	TRBJ1-2	CASGRVYGYTF
.	TRBV4-2	.	TRBJ1-5	CASSQEVGVKVQPQHF
TRBD1	TRBV14	.	TRBJ1-2	CASSHPGTGGFGYTF
.	TRBV7-9	many	TRBJ2-3	CASSLARGGADTQYF
.	TRBV10-3	.	TRBJ2-7	CAISRGLPNYEQYF
.	TRBV19	.	TRBJ1-5	CASSTQSGNQPQHF
.	TRBV4-2	.	TRBJ2-1	CASSQEGGGRFNEQFF
TRBD1	TRBV7-2	.	TRBJ1-5	CASSLDGQGAQPQHF
.	TRBV2	once	TRBJ2-7	CASRALGGAREQYF
TRBD1	TRBV28	.	TRBJ1-2	CASSLPRTGGYGYTF
TRBD1	TRBV28	once	TRBJ1-2	CASSSGTEVYGYTF
.	TRBV4-1	.	TRBJ1-1	CASSQDRGETEAFF
.	TRBV7-8	.	TRBJ1-6	CATRGGASNYNSPLHF
.	TRBV28	.	TRBJ1-2	CASSFSFGYTF
.	TRBV2	.	TRBJ1-4	CASSLGQRNEKLFF
TRBD1	TRBV6-2/TRBV6-3	few	TRBJ1-2	CASSGPGTGLYGYTF
.	TRBV5-4	.	TRBJ1-1	CASRLTGSTEAFF
.	TRBV6-5	.	TRBJ1-1	CATSRGGGSEAFF
TRBD1	TRBV5-1	.	TRBJ2-1	CASSFTGQGAKVGYNEQFF
.	TRBV28	few	TRBJ2-7	CASSAQGFLHEQYF
TRBD1	TRBV7-7	once	TRBJ2-6	CASSLGQGYGANVLTF
TRBD2	TRBV3-1/TRBV3-2	.	TRBJ2-1	CASSQLAGGGEQFF
TRBD1	TRBV5-1	.	TRBJ2-2	CASSFQQGGTGELFF
TRBD1	TRBV5-4	.	TRBJ1-2	CASSRYGTGDNYGYTF
TRBD1	TRBV4-1	once	TRBJ1-2	CASSRLNPKGQGDYGYTF
.	TRBV15	.	TRBJ2-1	CATSRDQGSYNEQFF
.	TRBV2	.	TRBJ1-2	CASRTGGFNYGYTF
.	TRBV7-2	.	TRBJ1-5	CASSLARGSNQPQHF
.	TRBV19	.	TRBJ1-1	CASSIMAEGNTEAFF